A selection of T cell receptor beta chains follows, all from one sample in a study of cytomegalovirus exposure and HLA in healthy donors. The table came from immunoSEQ multiplex PCR; TCRdb's copy has only in-frame clones and leaves some out. The sample consists of roughly 300,000 clones, 87% of them appearing once. The material sequenced was PBMCs. All receptors come from a woman in her thirties in good health and CMV-seropositive. CDR3s include the opening cysteine and the closing phenylalanine or tryptophan. The order of the fields is D gene, V gene, clone size, J gene, CDR3 length, CDR3 protein, CDR3 DNA. The D gene is left open where the match is weak. Size tells how often a clone was seen (once, few, many) or the class of an expanded clone, and some rows leave it out.

>-|TRBV10-3|-|TRBJ2-3|13
CASHGGGTDTQYF
TGTGCCAGCCATGGGGGAGGCACAGATACGCAGTATTTT
>TRBD2|TRBV10-1|-|TRBJ2-5|18
CASSEWRGAARVEETQYF
TGCGCCAGCAGTGAGTGGCGGGGGGCAGCCCGGGTTGAAGAGACCCAGTACTTC
>-|TRBV11-2|-|TRBJ1-5|14
CASSLNQVGQPQHF
TGTGCCAGCAGCTTAAATCAAGTAGGTCAGCCCCAGCATTTT
>TRBD1|TRBV6-1|-|TRBJ1-5|15
CASSSGGSGNQPQHF
TGTGCCAGCAGTTCAGGGGGATCAGGGAATCAGCCCCAGCATTTT
>-|TRBV28|-|TRBJ1-6|18
CASSFRFDSSSYNSPLHF
TGTGCCAGCAGTTTTCGTTTCGACAGTAGCTCCTATAATTCACCCCTCCACTTT
>-|TRBV9|-|TRBJ2-7|15
CASSVAARQDYEQYF
TGTGCCAGCAGCGTGGCCGCGCGCCAGGATTACGAGCAGTACTTC
>TRBD1|TRBV18|once|TRBJ1-2|15
CASSPPPVTGVGYTF
TGTGCCAGCTCACCACCTCCCGTGACAGGGGTTGGCTACACCTTC
>TRBD1|TRBV6-6|-|TRBJ2-7|12
CASQTGSYEQYF
TGTGCCAGCCAGACAGGGAGCTACGAGCAGTACTTC
>-|TRBV27|-|TRBJ2-7|14
CASSLSSDSYEQYF
TGTGCCAGCAGTTTATCATCTGATTCCTACGAGCAGTACTTC
>TRBD2|TRBV19|-|TRBJ2-1|14
CASSLTSGGEEQFF
TGTGCCAGTAGTCTCACTAGCGGGGGGGAGGAGCAGTTCTTC
>TRBD1|TRBV28|-|TRBJ2-6|16
CASGTVQASGANVLTF
TGTGCCAGCGGGACAGTGCAGGCGTCCGGGGCCAACGTCCTGACTTTC
>-|TRBV4-2|-|TRBJ1-2|12
CASSQGHYGYTF
TGTGCCAGCAGCCAAGGGCACTATGGCTACACCTTC
>TRBD1|TRBV13|once|TRBJ1-2|15
CASSFWVDREDGYTF
TGTGCCAGCAGCTTTTGGGTGGACAGGGAAGATGGCTACACCTTC
>TRBD1|TRBV28|-|TRBJ1-5|13
CASIGTDVWPQHF
TGTGCCAGCATCGGGACAGATGTTTGGCCCCAGCATTTT
>-|TRBV5-1|-|TRBJ2-1|16
CASSLGVTSSYNEQFF
TGCGCCAGCAGCTTGGGGGTCACGAGCTCCTACAATGAGCAGTTCTTC
>TRBD1|TRBV6-5|-|TRBJ1-1|14
CASSPETGGPEAFF
TGTGCCAGCAGTCCCGAGACAGGGGGACCTGAAGCTTTCTTT
>TRBD1|TRBV20-1|-|TRBJ1-2|11
CSVTGNYGYTF
TGCAGTGTGACAGGGAACTATGGCTACACCTTC
>-|TRBV30|-|TRBJ1-6|16
CAWILGGSSYNSPLHF
TGTGCCTGGATCCTCGGCGGGAGCTCCTATAATTCACCCCTCCACTTT
>-|TRBV30|-|TRBJ1-4|12
CAWSVPQRKLFF
TGTGCCTGGAGTGTCCCCCAGAGAAAACTGTTTTTT
>-|TRBV11-3|-|TRBJ2-3|15
CASSPRTGSTDTQYF
TGTGCCAGCAGCCCGAGAACCGGGAGCACAGATACGCAGTATTTT
>-|TRBV7-2|once|TRBJ1-1|14
CASSLGRTITEAFF
TGTGCCAGCAGCTTAGGCAGGACCATCACTGAAGCTTTCTTT
>-|TRBV5-6|-|TRBJ2-3|13
CASRFGRTDTQYF
TGTGCCAGCAGGTTCGGACGCACAGATACGCAGTATTTT
>-|TRBV19|-|TRBJ2-6|15
CASNNRLSGANVLTF
TGTGCCAGTAACAATAGGCTGTCTGGGGCCAACGTCCTGACTTTC
>-|TRBV15|-|TRBJ2-1|14
CATSAFEDGTEQFF
TGTGCCACCAGCGCTTTTGAGGACGGGACGGAGCAGTTCTTC
>-|TRBV11-1|-|TRBJ1-5|13
CASSLWADQPQHF
TGTGCCAGCAGCTTATGGGCCGATCAGCCCCAGCATTTT
>-|TRBV5-1|-|TRBJ2-5|13
CASRVADIETQYF
TGCGCCAGCAGAGTCGCCGACATCGAGACCCAGTACTTC
>TRBD2|TRBV4-3|once|TRBJ2-7|15
CASGLGTSGIYEQYF
TGCGCCAGCGGTCTCGGGACTAGCGGGATCTACGAGCAGTACTTC
>TRBD1|TRBV4-3|-|TRBJ1-2|16
CASSQDGTGVLYGYTF
TGCGCCAGCAGCCAAGACGGGACAGGGGTCCTATATGGCTACACCTTC
>-|TRBV5-1|-|TRBJ2-7|14
CASSPRTASYEQYF
TGCGCCAGCAGCCCTAGGACGGCAAGTTACGAGCAGTACTTC
>TRBD1|TRBV2|-|TRBJ1-5|15
CASSRQGLGNQPQHF
TGTGCCAGCAGTAGACAGGGTCTGGGCAATCAGCCCCAGCATTTT
>TRBD1|TRBV13|-|TRBJ2-6|17
CASSLGVQGAGANVLTF
TGTGCCAGCAGCTTAGGGGTACAGGGGGCTGGGGCCAACGTCCTGACTTTC
>TRBD1|TRBV29-1|-|TRBJ2-2|15
CSVDPRQGSTGELFF
TGCAGCGTTGATCCGAGACAGGGGAGTACCGGGGAGCTGTTTTTT
>TRBD1|TRBV5-4|-|TRBJ2-2|14
CASSLTGDFGELFF
TGTGCCAGCAGCCTGACAGGGGATTTCGGGGAGCTGTTTTTT
>TRBD1|TRBV5-4|-|TRBJ2-7|15
CASSTGQGTSYEQYF
TGTGCCAGCAGCACCGGACAGGGAACCTCCTACGAGCAGTACTTC
>-|TRBV11-2|few|TRBJ2-7|11
CASSFGGEQYF
TGTGCCAGCAGCTTTGGGGGCGAGCAGTACTTC
>TRBD2|TRBV27|-|TRBJ2-1|17
CASTTTPGLAASNEQFF
TGTGCCAGCACCACCACACCGGGGCTAGCGGCGAGTAATGAGCAGTTCTTC
>-|TRBV27|-|TRBJ1-6|14
CASSFQGLGSPLHF
TGTGCCAGCAGTTTTCAGGGTTTAGGGTCACCCCTCCACTTT
>-|TRBV11-1|-|TRBJ1-2|13
CASSPRGRYGYTF
TGTGCCAGCAGCCCTAGGGGACGCTATGGCTACACCTTC
>-|TRBV4-2|-|TRBJ2-2|17
CASSQESPNTNTGELFF
TGTGCCAGCAGCCAAGAGTCGCCTAATACGAACACCGGGGAGCTGTTTTTT
>-|TRBV6-9|-|TRBJ1-5|16
CASSYGGTPDNQPQHF
TGTGCCAGCAGTTATGGCGGGACCCCTGACAATCAGCCCCAGCATTTT